Below are 22 T cell receptor beta chains sequenced from a single sample in a study of shared clonotypes between healthy human individuals. Only in-frame clones appear in the TCRdb table, and some are missing; sequencing was by immunoSEQ multiplex PCR. The sample lists more than 2,000,000 clones, about 92% occurring once. The sequenced sample was naive CD4+ T cells from PBMCs. Subset given: CD45RA+ positively selected. All receptors come from a man younger than 35 in good health. Some clones in this sample may be carry-over from other donors' samples.

V usage is TRBV10-3 and J usage is TRBJ2-6; TRBD1 agrees at 9 bases. Trimming at V came to 1 base and at J to 0 bases, leaving 1 base not matched to a gene. CDR1 is ENHRY, CDR2 SYGVKD, per germline. There are 17 residues in the CDR3. The CDR3 sequence is CAISEWTGVSGANVLTF. DNA for the CDR3: TGTGCCATCAGTGAGTGGACAGGGGTCTCTGGGGCCAACGTCCTGACTTTC.

This clone came up once. V usage is TRBV6-1 and J usage is TRBJ1-2; 8 nucleotides line up with TRBD1. The CDR3 extends over 16 amino acids. Germline lookup yields CDR1 MNHNS and CDR2 SASEGT. V gave up 4 bases and J gave up 0 bases; unmatched junction bases: 7. The CDR3 loop is CASSGQGPSANYGYTF. The DNA for the CDR3 is TGTGCCAGCAGTGGACAGGGGCCCAGTGCTAACTATGGCTACACCTTC.

This sequence joins TRBV10-3 and TRBJ2-7; perhaps TRBD1 as D (6 bases). Trimming cost V 11 bases and J 4 bases, with 18 bases left between them. The CDR3 consists of 13 residues. Germline assignment: CDR1 ENHRY and CDR2 SYGVKD. CDR3 nucleotides: TGTGCCGTTACGGGTTCTCAGGGGTACGAGCAGTACTTC. Translated: CAVTGSQGYEQYF.

The genes are TRBV5-1 and TRBJ2-1, with D perhaps TRBD1 (5 bases). The V end was cut by 3 bases, the J end by 15 bases, with 22 bases between. The germline V gene has CDR1 SGHRS and CDR2 YFSETQ. This CDR3 contains 14 residues. Here the CDR3 reads CASSSDFSGAVLFF. The CDR3 DNA reads TGCGCCAGCAGCTCCGATTTTAGTGGGGCTGTACTGTTCTTC. Variable domain in full (rest from reference TRBV5-1 and TRBJ2-1): KAGVTQTPRYLIKTRGQQVTLSCSPISGHRSVSWYQQTPGQGLQFLFEYFSETQRNKGNFPGRFSGRQFSNSRSEMNVSTLELGDSALYLCASSSDFSGAVLFFGPGTRLTVL.

The gene calls are TRBV11-3 and TRBJ2-6; D ambiguous. The germline gives CDR1 SGHNT, CDR2 YENEEA. There are 14 residues in the CDR3. Trimming took 5 bases from V and 4 from J, leaving 9 bases between them. CDR3 protein: CASSPGPGANVLTF. The CDR3 DNA reads TGTGCCAGCAGCCCAGGTCCCGGGGCCAACGTCCTGACTTTC.

The J gene is TRBJ2-3, the V gene TRBV28, with D maybe TRBD1 (6 bases). The CDR3 is made up of 14 amino acids. Trimming pared 6 bases from V and 4 bases from J, leaving 14 bases between. Looked up from germline, CDR1 is MDHEN and CDR2 is SYDVKM. CDR3 protein: CASSTQQGSDTQYF. CDR3 sequence (DNA): TGTGCCAGCAGCACTCAACAGGGATCAGATACGCAGTATTTT.

V is TRBV5-1 and J is TRBJ2-1; D unresolved. Germline lookup yields CDR1 SGHRS and CDR2 YFSETQ. V was clipped by 5 bases and J by 2 bases, with 14 bases between them. The CDR3 length is 15 residues. CDR3 bases: TGCGCCAGCAGTTACCTCCCTATCGCCTACAATGAGCAGTTCTTC. This encodes CASSYLPIAYNEQFF.

The table lists this clone with a few counts. J is TRBJ1-2 and V is TRBV25-1; D uncertain. The CDR3 consists of 14 residues. CDR1 and CDR2 (germline): MGHDK, SYGVNS. V lost 2 bases, J lost 2 bases, and 9 bases lay in between. The CDR3 bases are TGTGCCAGCAGTGAAGTGCAGACCAACTATGGCTACACCTTC. This encodes CASSEVQTNYGYTF.

The V and J genes are TRBV30 and TRBJ1-5; D uncertain. The CDR3 is 15 residues long. The germline V gene has CDR1 GTSNPN and CDR2 SVGIG (reference sequence). Trimming cost V 0 bases and J 2 bases, with 11 bases left between them. In DNA form, the CDR3 reads TGTGCCTGGAGTGTACGGGGTACGGGCAATCAGCCCCAGCATTTT. This gives the protein CAWSVRGTGNQPQHF.

The chain combines TRBV9 with TRBJ2-3, with a weak D call TRBD2 (7 bases). The CDR3 runs 19 residues. V was trimmed by 2 bases and J by 3 bases, leaving 25 bases between them. The germline CDR1 and CDR2 sequences are SGDLS and YYNGEE. The CDR3 sequence: CASSVKGGPGAQQTDTQYF. CDR3 in DNA: TGTGCCAGCAGCGTGAAGGGAGGGCCGGGGGCACAACAGACAGATACGCAGTATTTT.

V and J are TRBV29-1 and TRBJ1-2, with D possibly being TRBD1 (5 bases). CDR1 is SQVTM, CDR2 ANQGSEA, per germline. This CDR3 is built from 14 residues. V lost 5 bases and J lost 4, with 17 bases in between. The CDR3 sequence: CSVLGDRRVYGYTF. For the CDR3, the DNA is TGCAGCGTTCTTGGGGACCGCCGGGTCTATGGCTACACCTTC.

This clone was observed at least ten times. The chain is built from TRBV5-6 and TRBJ2-7, with D perhaps matching TRBD2 (6 bases). Germline CDR1 reads SGHDT; CDR2 reads YYEEEE. CDR3 length: 13 amino acids. V lost 0 bases to trimming and J lost 6 bases, with 10 bases between them. CDR3 region: CASSLDFGGEQYF. The CDR3 nucleotides are TGTGCCAGCAGCTTGGATTTCGGGGGCGAGCAGTACTTC.

Points on this clone: The same CDR3 also results from other DNA sequences found in this sample. This chain uses TRBV7-3 with TRBJ1-1, with no clear D. V was shortened by 3 bases and J by 2 bases, with 7 bases between the two germline ends. Germline CDR1 SGHTA, CDR2 FQGTGA. The CDR3 totals 13 residues. The CDR3 DNA follows: TGTGCCAGCAGCTTCCAGCCAAACACTGAAGCTTTCTTT. Its protein product is CASSFQPNTEAFF. Supplemented by reference TRBV7-3 and TRBJ1-1, the full variable domain reads GAGVSQTPSNKVTEKGKYVELRCDPISGHTALYWYRQSLGQGPEFLIYFQGTGAADDSGLPNDRFFAVRPEGSVSTLKIQRTERGDSAVYLCASSFQPNTEAFFGQGTRLTVV.

On this clone itself: The sample contains more than one DNA sequence encoding this CDR3. The chain recombines TRBV15 with TRBJ2-7; 9 bases line up with TRBD1. Trimming at V came to 3 bases and at J to 1 base, leaving 1 base not matched to a gene. There are 14 residues in the CDR3. Looked up from germline, CDR1 is LNHNV and CDR2 is YYDKDF (reference sequence). The CDR3 DNA follows: TGTGCCACCAGCAGGGGGACAGGGTCCTACGAGCAGTACTTC. Translation: CATSRGTGSYEQYF.

The rearrangement uses TRBV15 and TRBJ1-4, with unresolved D. The CDR3 runs to 16 residues. V was cut by 0 bases and J by 7 bases, with 15 bases left in between. Germline V gene data show CDR1 as LNHNV and CDR2 as YYDKDF (reference sequence). Here the CDR3 reads CATSRDLGEVGEKLFF. In DNA, the CDR3 is TGTGCCACCAGCAGAGATCTAGGAGAGGTCGGTGAAAAACTGTTTTTT.

The chain recombines TRBV7-6 with TRBJ2-2; maybe TRBD1 (6 bases). The CDR3 is 17 amino acids. Trimming cost V 5 bases and J 4 bases, with 20 bases left between them. Per germline, CDR1 SGHVS and CDR2 FNYEAQ. The CDR3 sequence: CASSPELDRPITGELFF. CDR3 nucleotides: TGTGCCAGCAGCCCCGAGTTAGACAGGCCAATCACCGGGGAGCTGTTTTTT.

V gene TRBV18 combines with J gene TRBJ1-5; a weak D match, TRBD1 (5 bases). CDR3 length equals 15 residues. Trimming left V 5 bases short and J 0 bases short, with 11 bases between. In germline, CDR1 is KGHSH, CDR2 LQKENI. CDR3 sequence (DNA): TGTGCCAGCTCAGGGGCCGGGGTTAGCAATCAGCCCCAGCATTTT. Translated: CASSGAGVSNQPQHF.

This sequence joins TRBV27 and TRBJ2-3; 14 bases line up with TRBD2. V gave up 4 bases and J gave up 1 base; unmatched junction bases: 16. The CDR3 runs to 21 residues. In germline, CDR1 is MNHEY, CDR2 SMNVEV (reference sequence). CDR3 bases: TGTGCCAGCAGTTCCCTTGGCCCCCGACTAGCGGGAGGGCCCGGCACAGATACGCAGTATTTT. It encodes CASSSLGPRLAGGPGTDTQYF.

The chain uses TRBV4-2 and TRBJ2-7; 11 bases are shared with TRBD2. The J segment lost 6 bases and the V segment lost 2 bases, leaving 9 bases of the junction unmatched. Per the germline V gene, CDR1 is LGHNA and CDR2 is YNFKEQ. The CDR3 extends over 16 amino acids. The CDR3: CASSQLLLAGGPEQYF. CDR3 bases: TGTGCCAGCAGCCAATTATTGCTAGCGGGAGGTCCCGAGCAGTACTTC.

Only one count was recorded for this clone. The chain is built from TRBV2 and TRBJ2-1; maybe TRBD2 (5 bases). The CDR3 totals 15 residues. Looked up from germline, CDR1 is SNHLY and CDR2 is FYNNEI. V lost 8 bases to trimming and J lost 2 bases, with 16 bases between them. The DNA of the CDR3 is TGTGCCAGCGCCCTGGACTCGTTGACCTACAATGAGCAGTTCTTC. Its translation is CASALDSLTYNEQFF.

The chain employs TRBV9 and TRBJ2-5, with D unclear. The germline V gene has CDR1 SGDLS and CDR2 YYNGEE. V dropped 0 bases and J dropped 0 bases, with 12 bases sitting between them. The CDR3 totals 16 residues. The CDR3 DNA reads TGTGCCAGCAGCGTAGGTACAGCTCAGTACCAAGAGACCCAGTACTTC. It codes for CASSVGTAQYQETQYF.

The rearrangement uses TRBV7-3 and TRBJ2-2; possible D gene TRBD1, 6 bases. The germline V and J ends were trimmed by 5 bases and 2 bases, with 12 bases remaining between them. Germline CDR1 SGHTA, CDR2 FQGTGA. This CDR3 contains 15 residues. The CDR3 DNA is TGTGCCAGCAGCCCCGGCAGGGGCAACACCGGGGAGCTGTTTTTT. It translates to CASSPGRGNTGELFF.